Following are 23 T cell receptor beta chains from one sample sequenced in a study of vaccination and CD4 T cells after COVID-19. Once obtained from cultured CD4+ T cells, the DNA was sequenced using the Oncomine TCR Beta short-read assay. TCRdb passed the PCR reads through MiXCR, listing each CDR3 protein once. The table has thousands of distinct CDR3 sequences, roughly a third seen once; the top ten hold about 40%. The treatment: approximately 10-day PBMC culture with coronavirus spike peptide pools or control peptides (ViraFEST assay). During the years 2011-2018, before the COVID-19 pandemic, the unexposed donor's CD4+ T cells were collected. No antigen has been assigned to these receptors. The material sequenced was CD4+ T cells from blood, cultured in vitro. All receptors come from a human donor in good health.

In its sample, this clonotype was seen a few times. The CDR3 DNA reads as TGTGCCTGGAGTGGGAGCCGGGGCGCTTATGGCTACACCTTC. This encodes CAWSGSRGAYGYTF. V gene TRBV30 combines with J gene TRBJ1-2; the D gene is possibly TRBD1 (5 bases). Looked up from germline, CDR1 is GTSNPN and CDR2 is SVGIG (reference sequence). Trimming shortened V by 1 base and J by 5 bases, and 14 bases separated the two germline ends. This CDR3 has 14 amino acids. The complete variable domain, with remaining parts taken from reference TRBV30 and TRBJ1-2, reads SQTIHQWPATLVQPVGSPLSLECTVEGTSNPNLYWYRQAAGRGLQLLFYSVGIGQISSEVPQNLSASRPQDRQFILSSKKLLLSDSGFYLCAWSGSRGAYGYTFGSGTRLTVV.

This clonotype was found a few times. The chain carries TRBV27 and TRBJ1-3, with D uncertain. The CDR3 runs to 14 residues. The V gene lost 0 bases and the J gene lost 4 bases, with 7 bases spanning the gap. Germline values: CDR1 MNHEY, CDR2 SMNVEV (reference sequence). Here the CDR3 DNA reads TGTGCCAGCAGTTTATCGACACAAGGAAACACCATATATTTT. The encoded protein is CASSLSTQGNTIYF.

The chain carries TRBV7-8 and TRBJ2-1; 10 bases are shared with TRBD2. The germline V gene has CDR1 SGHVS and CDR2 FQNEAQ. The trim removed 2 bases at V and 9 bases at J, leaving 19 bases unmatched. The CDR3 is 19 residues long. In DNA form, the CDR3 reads TGTGCCAGCAGCTTAAGGGGGAGTAGCGGGGGGCCCCTAGCGGGTGAGCAGTTCTTC. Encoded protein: CASSLRGSSGGPLAGEQFF. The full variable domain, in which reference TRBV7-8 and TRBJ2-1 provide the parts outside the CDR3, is GAGVSQSPRYKVAKRGQDVALRCDPISGHVSLFWYQQALGQGPEFLTYFQNEAQLDKSGLPSDRFFAERPEGSVSTLKIQRTQQEDSAVYLCASSLRGSSGGPLAGEQFFGPGTRLTVL.

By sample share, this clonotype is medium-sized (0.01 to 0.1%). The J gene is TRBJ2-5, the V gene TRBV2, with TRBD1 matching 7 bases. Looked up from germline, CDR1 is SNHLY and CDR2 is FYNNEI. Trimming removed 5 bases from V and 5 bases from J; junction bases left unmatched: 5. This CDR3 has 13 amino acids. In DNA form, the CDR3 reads TGTGCCAGCAGTCTAGGGGGCTGGGAGACCCAGTACTTC. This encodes CASSLGGWETQYF.

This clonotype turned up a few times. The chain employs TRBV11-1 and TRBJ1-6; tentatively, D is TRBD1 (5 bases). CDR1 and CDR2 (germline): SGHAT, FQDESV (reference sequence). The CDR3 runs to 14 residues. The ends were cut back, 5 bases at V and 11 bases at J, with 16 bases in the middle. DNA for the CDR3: TGTGCCAGCAGCCCGTCACAGGAGGTAACACCCCTCCACTTT. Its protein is CASSPSQEVTPLHF.

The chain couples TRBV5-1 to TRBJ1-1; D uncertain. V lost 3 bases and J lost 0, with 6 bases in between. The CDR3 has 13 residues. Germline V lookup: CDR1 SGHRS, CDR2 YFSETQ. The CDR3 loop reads CASSSQMNTEAFF. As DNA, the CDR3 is TGCGCCAGCAGCTCCCAGATGAACACTGAAGCTTTCTTT.

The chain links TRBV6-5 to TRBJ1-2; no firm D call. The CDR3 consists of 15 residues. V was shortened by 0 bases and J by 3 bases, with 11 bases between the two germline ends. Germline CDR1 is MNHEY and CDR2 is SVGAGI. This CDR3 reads CASSYSPGSDYGYTF. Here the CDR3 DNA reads TGTGCCAGCAGTTACTCACCGGGCAGCGACTATGGCTACACCTTC.

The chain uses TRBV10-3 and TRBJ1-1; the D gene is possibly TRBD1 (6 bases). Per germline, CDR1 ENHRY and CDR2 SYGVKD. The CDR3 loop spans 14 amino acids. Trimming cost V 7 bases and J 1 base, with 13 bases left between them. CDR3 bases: TGTGCCATCAACCCCGGGACAAAGAACACTGAAGCTTTCTTT. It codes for CAINPGTKNTEAFF.

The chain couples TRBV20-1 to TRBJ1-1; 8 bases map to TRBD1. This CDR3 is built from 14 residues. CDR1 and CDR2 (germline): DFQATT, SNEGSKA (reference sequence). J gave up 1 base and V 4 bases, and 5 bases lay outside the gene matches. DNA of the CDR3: TGCAGTGCTACCTCAGGGGGCGCGAACACTGAAGCTTTCTTT. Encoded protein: CSATSGGANTEAFF.

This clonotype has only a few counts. CDR3 coding DNA: TGTGCCAGCAGTGCCAGTACCCAATCCCCGGAGTACTTC. This sequence encodes CASSASTQSPEYF. The chain couples TRBV2 to TRBJ2-5; D is uncertain. The CDR3 extends over 13 amino acids. V was pared by 4 bases and J by 12 bases, with 18 bases between. Germline lookup yields CDR1 SNHLY and CDR2 FYNNEI. Complete variable domain (other parts from reference TRBV2 and TRBJ2-5): EPEVTQTPSHQVTQMGQEVILRCVPISNHLYFYWYRQILGQKVEFLVSFYNNEISEKSEIFDDQFSVERPDGSNFTLKIRSTKLEDSAMYFCASSASTQSPEYFGPGTRLLVL.

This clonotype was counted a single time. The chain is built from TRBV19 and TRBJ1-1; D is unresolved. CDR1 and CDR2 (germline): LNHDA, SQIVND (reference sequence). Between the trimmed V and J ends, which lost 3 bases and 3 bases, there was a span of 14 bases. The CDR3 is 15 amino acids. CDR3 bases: TGTGCCAGTAGTATGGGCGAACGGTGGGACACTGAAGCTTTCTTT. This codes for CASSMGERWDTEAFF.

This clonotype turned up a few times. The CDR3 sequence: CASSVSGYGYTF. In DNA form, the CDR3 reads TGTGCCAGCAGCGTCTCAGGCTATGGCTACACCTTC. The chain uses TRBV7-9 and TRBJ1-2; D is undetermined. V was pared by 5 bases and J by 4 bases, with 8 bases between. The CDR3 contains 12 residues. Germline-derived CDR1 and CDR2 are SEHNR and FQNEAQ (reference sequence).

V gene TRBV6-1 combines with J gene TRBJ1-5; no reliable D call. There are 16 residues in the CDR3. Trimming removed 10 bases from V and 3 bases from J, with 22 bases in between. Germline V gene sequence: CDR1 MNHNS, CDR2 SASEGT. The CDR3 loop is CATRFTLTTDNQPQHF. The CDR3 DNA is TGTGCCACCAGGTTTACGCTAACAACGGACAATCAGCCCCAGCATTTT.

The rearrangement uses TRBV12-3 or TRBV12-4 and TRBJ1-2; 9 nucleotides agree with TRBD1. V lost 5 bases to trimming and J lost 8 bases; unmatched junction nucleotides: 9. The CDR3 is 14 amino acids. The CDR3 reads CASSPLEGQGGYTF. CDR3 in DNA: TGTGCCAGCAGTCCCCTAGAGGGACAGGGCGGCTACACCTTC.

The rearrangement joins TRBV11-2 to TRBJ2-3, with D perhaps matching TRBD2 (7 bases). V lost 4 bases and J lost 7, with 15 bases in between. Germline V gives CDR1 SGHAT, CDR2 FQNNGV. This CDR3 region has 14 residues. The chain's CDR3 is CASSSPGGIYTQYF. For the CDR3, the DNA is TGTGCCAGCAGCTCCCCGGGGGGCATCTATACGCAGTATTTT.

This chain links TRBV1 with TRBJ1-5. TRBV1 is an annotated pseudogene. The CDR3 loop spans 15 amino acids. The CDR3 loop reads CTSSQDARSNQPQHF. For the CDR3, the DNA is TGCACCAGCAGCCAAGATGCCAGGAGCAATCAGCCCCAGCATTTT.

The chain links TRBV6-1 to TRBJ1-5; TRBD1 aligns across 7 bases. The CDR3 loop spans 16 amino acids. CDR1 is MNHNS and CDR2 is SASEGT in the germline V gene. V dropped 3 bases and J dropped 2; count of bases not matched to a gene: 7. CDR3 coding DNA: TGTGCCAGCAGTGAGACTGAAGGGGGCGGCAATCAGCCCCAGCATTTT. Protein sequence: CASSETEGGGNQPQHF.

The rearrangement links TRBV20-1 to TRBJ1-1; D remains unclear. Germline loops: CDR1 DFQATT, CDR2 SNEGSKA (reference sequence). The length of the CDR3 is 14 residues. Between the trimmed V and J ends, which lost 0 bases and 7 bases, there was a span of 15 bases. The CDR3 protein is CSARDRVSTNEAFF. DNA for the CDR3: TGCAGTGCTAGAGATAGGGTCTCGACGAATGAAGCTTTCTTT.

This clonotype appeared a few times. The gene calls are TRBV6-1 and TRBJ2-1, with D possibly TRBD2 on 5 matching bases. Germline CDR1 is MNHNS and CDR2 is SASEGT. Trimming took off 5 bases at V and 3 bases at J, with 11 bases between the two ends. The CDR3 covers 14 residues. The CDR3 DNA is TGTGCCAGCAGTCTTGTCGGGGACTACAATGAGCAGTTCTTC. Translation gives CASSLVGDYNEQFF.

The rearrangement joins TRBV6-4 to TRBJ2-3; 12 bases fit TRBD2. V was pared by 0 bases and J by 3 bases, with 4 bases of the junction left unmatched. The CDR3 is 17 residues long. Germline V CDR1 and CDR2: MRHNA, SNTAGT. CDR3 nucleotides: TGTGCCAGCAGTGACTCGCCTAGCGGGGGGGGAACAGATACGCAGTATTTT. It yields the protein CASSDSPSGGGTDTQYF.

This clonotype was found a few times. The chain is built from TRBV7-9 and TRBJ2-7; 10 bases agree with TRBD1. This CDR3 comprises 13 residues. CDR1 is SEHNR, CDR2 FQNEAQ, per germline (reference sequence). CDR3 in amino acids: CAYPGQGGHEQYF. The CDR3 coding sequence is TGTGCTTATCCCGGACAGGGGGGTCACGAGCAGTACTTC.

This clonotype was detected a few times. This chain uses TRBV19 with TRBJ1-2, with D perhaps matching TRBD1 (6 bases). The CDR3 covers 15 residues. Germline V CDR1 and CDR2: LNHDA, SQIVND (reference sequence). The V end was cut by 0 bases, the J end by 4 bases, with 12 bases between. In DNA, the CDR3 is TGTGCCAGTAGTATAGAGGGGGGACACCCCTATGGCTACACCTTC. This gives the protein CASSIEGGHPYGYTF. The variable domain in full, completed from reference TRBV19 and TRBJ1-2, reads DGGITQSPKYLFRKEGQNVTLSCEQNLNHDAMYWYRQDPGQGLRLIYYSQIVNDFQKGDIAEGYSVSREKKESFPLTVTSAQKNPTAFYLCASSIEGGHPYGYTFGSGTRLTVV.

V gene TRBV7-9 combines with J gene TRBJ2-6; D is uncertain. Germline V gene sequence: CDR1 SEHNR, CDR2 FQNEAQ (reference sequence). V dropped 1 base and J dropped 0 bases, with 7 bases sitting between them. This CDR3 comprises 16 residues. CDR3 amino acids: CASSLGDNSGANVLTF. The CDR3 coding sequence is TGTGCCAGCAGCTTAGGAGACAACTCTGGGGCCAACGTCCTGACTTTC.